This T cell receptor beta chain derives from a study of T-cell reconstitution after alpha-beta-depleted transplantation in children. The study's findings and limits: The authors attributed T-cell counts and diversity one year after transplant mostly to newly produced T cells. At around two months after transplant, the alpha-beta T cells were reportedly derived from several hundred expanded clones that came from non-depleted graft cells. Where some patients showed high TCRbeta diversity at day 60, it came from recipient T cells and thymic progenitors that had survived.

V lost 6 bases and J lost 10; bases outside the gene matches: 12. The germline CDR1 and CDR2 sequences are DFQATT and SNEGSKA (reference sequence). The CDR3 consists of 14 residues. Unique molecular identifiers were built into the TCRbeta library. TCRdb ran MiXCR on the PCR reads and lists one entry per CDR3 protein. Among hundreds of thousands of distinct CDR3 sequences listed, roughly 16% were seen once. This clonotype has only a few counts. The antigen is not known. The TCR was taken from a male patient younger than 18 who had a stem cell transplant for acute lymphoblastic leukemia, so the T cells may come from the graft donor. The V gene is TRBV20-1, the J gene TRBJ1-6; 7 bases agree with TRBD1. Sequenced here: PBMCs, mostly from graft donor cells, sampled 360 days after TCRalphabeta/CD19-depleted stem cell transplant. In nucleotides, the CDR3 is TGCAGTGCGCAGAGTGACAGGGTTGGCTCACCCCTCCACTTT. Its protein product is CSAQSDRVGSPLHF.